This T cell receptor beta chain is from a study of lymphopenia after photon versus proton radiotherapy. Findings and caveats of the study: Oligoclonal CD8+ Temra expansion after nadir drove photon patients' diversity drop. Post-nadir TCR diversity decline inversely tracked overall survival among those who died.

Libraries were prepared by immunoSEQ multiplex PCR; TCRdb keeps only in-frame clonotypes and omits some of them. The sample records around 22,000 clones, approximately 80% being singletons. The V and J ends lost 0 bases and 7 bases respectively, with 17 bases between them. Per germline, CDR1 SGHRS and CDR2 YFSETQ. This CDR3 has 16 amino acids. On this clone itself: Its antigen is unidentified.

This sequence joins TRBV5-1 and TRBJ2-1, with D unclear. The sequence was obtained from a man aged 40-49 years with gastric cancer. This specimen was peripheral blood, taken from a patient treated with photon-based radiotherapy. DNA of the CDR3: TGCGCCAGCAGCTTGGTAGTTACCCTGCGGCGGAATGAGCAGTTCTTC. Residues: CASSLVVTLRRNEQFF.